The following is a T cell receptor beta chain sequence with its context. Which antigen it targets is not known. Base qualities were left out, and no much larger clone turns up one base away. Whole blood was collected in K2EDTA tubes by collaborating institutions according to the institutions' own protocols. For TCRbeta analysis, collaborators shipped samples as frozen whole blood, isolated PBMCs, or DNA extracted from either of those sample types. V loses 3 bases, J loses 3 bases, and the germline ends lie 11 bases apart. Looking up the germline V gene (reference sequence) yields CDR1 LNHDA and CDR2 SQIVND. The CDR3 numbers 14 residues from cysteine through phenylalanine. The read is trimmed to its CDR3 DNA, 42 bases read in frame from base 1. TCRbeta CDR3 regions were amplified from genomic DNA by means of the immunoSEQ Assay, a bias-controlled multiplex PCR. The authors' analysis ran thus. Nucleated cell counts per sample were estimated from amplification of reference gene primers within the assay. To quantify the absolute abundance of each unique TCRbeta CDR3 rearrangement, sequence reads were collapsed and filtered. For each sample, productive Simpson clonality was calculated by taking the square root of Simpson's diversity index across productive rearrangements. TCRdb stores this immuneACCESS table with in-frame sequences only. Part of the clones is absent; in the studies checked, under half of the shortfall reflects unresolved V genes, and no reason is known for the rest. Clone size and V and J calls were adopted from that table, with D and trimming inferred from the DNA. The sample data list approximately 120,000 clones, and approximately 74% of these were observed just once. The ten largest clonotypes hold 5.5% of the sample.

The entry originates in a study of blood T cell repertoires in COVID-19 (TCRdb year 2020). Some background on the complete study: Collaborator samples came from the United States, Italy and Spain and covered acute and convalescent phases of COVID-19. The material from the prospective study consisted of cDNA or gDNA derived from T cells, B-cell-depleted T cells, or PBMCs. The dataset comprised deeply sampled blood TCRbeta repertoires from subjects exposed to, actively infected with, or recovered from COVID-19. A freely available public database, intended as a resource for researchers studying the immune response to SARS-CoV-2, is where the repertoires were released. The samples were drawn from two sources: the first 160 participants of the ongoing ImmuneRACE study, and 1,200 or so subjects contributed by 6 global collaborators. Sample metadata almost always included a de-identified subject ID, COVID-19 status, age in years and sex. Where available, HLA class I and class II types were obtained from metadata supplied by the sample provider rather than from assay-based typing.

Study-level results and caveats: The quantity of clinical and demographic metadata differed by source and by participant and was supplied without curation.

The sample taken for sequencing was peripheral blood. This TCR was recovered from a man aged 55 to 70 with acute or convalescent COVID-19. The receptor chain draws on TRBV19 and TRBJ1-2; a weak D assignment points to TRBD1 (5 bases agree). The sequenced DNA: TGTGCCAGTAGTATTGCAGGGAATTACTATGGCTACACCTTC. This gives the protein CASSIAGNYYGYTF.